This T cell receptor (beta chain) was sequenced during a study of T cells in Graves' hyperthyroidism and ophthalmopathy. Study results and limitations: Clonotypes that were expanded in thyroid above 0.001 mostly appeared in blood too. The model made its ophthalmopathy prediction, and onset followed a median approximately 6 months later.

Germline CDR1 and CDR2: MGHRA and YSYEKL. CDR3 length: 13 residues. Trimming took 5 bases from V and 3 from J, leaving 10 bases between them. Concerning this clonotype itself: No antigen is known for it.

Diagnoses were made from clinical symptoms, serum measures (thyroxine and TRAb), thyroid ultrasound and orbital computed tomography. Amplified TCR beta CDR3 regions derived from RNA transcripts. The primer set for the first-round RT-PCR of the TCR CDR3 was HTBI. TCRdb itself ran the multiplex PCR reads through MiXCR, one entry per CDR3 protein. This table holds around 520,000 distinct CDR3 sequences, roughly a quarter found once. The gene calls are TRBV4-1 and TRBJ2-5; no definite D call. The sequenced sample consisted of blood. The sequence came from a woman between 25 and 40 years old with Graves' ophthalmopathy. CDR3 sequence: CASSVGLEETQYF. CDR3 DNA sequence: TGCGCCAGCAGCGTGGGCCTCGAAGAGACCCAGTACTTC.